A selection of T cell receptor beta chains follows, all from one sample in a study of T cells in Graves' hyperthyroidism and ophthalmopathy. TCRdb passed the multiplex PCR reads through MiXCR, listing each CDR3 protein once. The sample includes about 580,000 distinct CDR3 sequences, roughly 14% seen only once; the top ten take almost 6%. Material: blood. These receptors were taken from a woman in her 30s with Graves' hyperthyroidism that later progressed to Graves' ophthalmopathy. CDR3s include the opening cysteine and the closing phenylalanine or tryptophan. The D gene is left open where the match is weak. The size field is filled for only some rows; it gives once, few, many or a size class.

clone_size: many; j_call: TRBJ1-5; v_call: TRBV20-1; d_call: TRBD1; cdr3_aa: CSAGQFRGNQPQHF; cdr3_nt: TGCAGTGCTGGACAATTCAGGGGGAATCAGCCCCAGCATTTT
clone_size: many; j_call: TRBJ1-1; v_call: TRBV4-1; d_call: TRBD1; cdr3_aa: CASSQPLGDRVVEAFF; cdr3_nt: TGCGCCAGCAGCCAACCTTTAGGGGACAGGGTGGTTGAAGCTTTCTTT
clone_size: many; j_call: TRBJ1-6; v_call: TRBV11-3; d_call: TRBD1; cdr3_aa: CASSVGQGFNSPLHF; cdr3_nt: TGTGCCAGCAGCGTCGGACAGGGGTTTAATTCACCCCTCCACTTT
clone_size: -; j_call: TRBJ1-6; v_call: TRBV6-1; d_call: TRBD1; cdr3_aa: CASYRGTGGESPLHF; cdr3_nt: TGTGCCAGTTATCGCGGGACAGGGGGAGAGTCACCCCTCCACTTT
clone_size: -; j_call: TRBJ2-1; v_call: TRBV5-1; d_call: -; cdr3_aa: CASSLDPGAEQFF; cdr3_nt: TGCGCCAGCAGCTTGGATCCGGGAGCTGAGCAGTTCTTC
clone_size: many; j_call: TRBJ1-1; v_call: TRBV27; d_call: TRBD1; cdr3_aa: CASSLQGAYTEAFF; cdr3_nt: TGTGCCAGCAGTTTGCAGGGGGCTTACACTGAAGCTTTCTTT
clone_size: few; j_call: TRBJ1-1; v_call: TRBV3-1; d_call: -; cdr3_aa: CASSQAASEAFF; cdr3_nt: TGTGCCAGCAGCCAAGCGGCCTCTGAAGCTTTCTTT
clone_size: many; j_call: TRBJ2-7; v_call: TRBV11-3; d_call: -; cdr3_aa: CASVGGGFRNYEQYF; cdr3_nt: TGTGCCAGCGTTGGCGGCGGGTTTAGGAACTACGAGCAGTACTTC
clone_size: many; j_call: TRBJ2-1; v_call: TRBV29-1; d_call: TRBD2; cdr3_aa: CGGGLAGTYNEQFF; cdr3_nt: TGCGGGGGTGGGCTAGCGGGCACCTACAATGAGCAGTTCTTC
clone_size: few; j_call: TRBJ2-5; v_call: TRBV10-3; d_call: TRBD1; cdr3_aa: CAISEGQGVGHDF; cdr3_nt: TGTGCCATCAGTGAGGGGCAGGGGGTAGGCCATGACTTC
clone_size: many; j_call: TRBJ2-3; v_call: TRBV18; d_call: -; cdr3_aa: CASSPRETSTDTQYF; cdr3_nt: TGTGCCAGCTCACCACGAGAGACTAGCACAGATACGCAGTATTTT
clone_size: few; j_call: TRBJ2-2; v_call: TRBV19; d_call: -; cdr3_aa: CASSIVPNTGELFF; cdr3_nt: TGTGCCAGTAGTATAGTCCCGAACACCGGGGAGCTGTTTTTT
clone_size: many; j_call: TRBJ1-1; v_call: TRBV7-9; d_call: -; cdr3_aa: CASSLRQLEAFF; cdr3_nt: TGTGCCAGCAGCTTAAGGCAATTAGAAGCTTTCTTT
clone_size: -; j_call: TRBJ2-1; v_call: TRBV4-1; d_call: -; cdr3_aa: CASRRSIADNEQFF; cdr3_nt: TGCGCCAGCAGGCGGTCGATAGCTGACAATGAGCAGTTCTTC
clone_size: few; j_call: TRBJ1-2; v_call: TRBV28; d_call: -; cdr3_aa: CASIGGAGGGYTF; cdr3_nt: TGTGCCAGCATTGGGGGGGCAGGTGGTGGCTACACCTTC
clone_size: many; j_call: TRBJ2-1; v_call: TRBV11-1; d_call: TRBD1; cdr3_aa: CASSRRQGAMDEQFF; cdr3_nt: TGTGCCAGCAGCCGCAGACAGGGGGCGATGGATGAGCAGTTCTTC
clone_size: few; j_call: TRBJ2-1; v_call: TRBV27; d_call: -; cdr3_aa: CASSLPPGYEQFF; cdr3_nt: TGTGCCAGCAGTTTACCCCCAGGGTATGAGCAGTTCTTC
clone_size: few; j_call: TRBJ2-5; v_call: TRBV5-1; d_call: TRBD1; cdr3_aa: CASSFSDRSLETQYF; cdr3_nt: TGCGCCAGCAGCTTTTCGGACAGGTCGCTAGAGACCCAGTACTTC
clone_size: many; j_call: TRBJ1-1; v_call: TRBV9; d_call: -; cdr3_aa: CASSAGNTEAFF; cdr3_nt: TGCGCCAGCAGCGCAGGGAACACTGAAGCTTTCTTT
clone_size: -; j_call: TRBJ2-5; v_call: TRBV20-1; d_call: -; cdr3_aa: CSARGTLQETQYF; cdr3_nt: TGCAGTGCTAGAGGAACCCTCCAAGAGACCCAGTACTTC
clone_size: -; j_call: TRBJ2-7; v_call: TRBV29-1; d_call: TRBD2; cdr3_aa: CSVQGTSGSDEQYF; cdr3_nt: TGCAGCGTCCAAGGTACTAGCGGGTCTGACGAGCAGTACTTC
clone_size: few; j_call: TRBJ2-5; v_call: TRBV6-1; d_call: TRBD1; cdr3_aa: CASSEATGGWETQYF; cdr3_nt: TGTGCCAGCAGTGAAGCTACAGGGGGCTGGGAGACCCAGTACTTC
clone_size: many; j_call: TRBJ2-2; v_call: TRBV19; d_call: -; cdr3_aa: CASTEAWSGRSANTGELFF; cdr3_nt: TGTGCCAGTACCGAGGCCTGGTCGGGACGGTCGGCGAACACCGGGGAGCTGTTTTTT
clone_size: many; j_call: TRBJ2-1; v_call: TRBV28; d_call: TRBD1; cdr3_aa: CASSPSGTGSYNEQFF; cdr3_nt: TGTGCCAGCAGCCCCTCCGGGACAGGGTCCTACAATGAGCAGTTCTTC
clone_size: many; j_call: TRBJ2-1; v_call: TRBV6-5; d_call: -; cdr3_aa: CASSYAGIYNEQFF; cdr3_nt: TGTGCCAGCAGTTACGCGGGAATCTACAATGAGCAGTTCTTC
clone_size: many; j_call: TRBJ1-5; v_call: TRBV29-1; d_call: -; cdr3_aa: CSVEVHSNQPQHF; cdr3_nt: TGCAGCGTTGAAGTCCATAGCAATCAGCCCCAGCATTTT
clone_size: -; j_call: TRBJ2-1; v_call: TRBV30; d_call: TRBD1; cdr3_aa: CAWSVMTGQGFEQFF; cdr3_nt: TGTGCCTGGAGTGTAATGACAGGGCAGGGGTTTGAGCAGTTCTTC
clone_size: many; j_call: TRBJ1-5; v_call: TRBV7-6; d_call: -; cdr3_aa: CASSRGPPLGPQHF; cdr3_nt: TGTGCCAGCAGCCGGGGACCCCCGTTGGGGCCCCAGCATTTT